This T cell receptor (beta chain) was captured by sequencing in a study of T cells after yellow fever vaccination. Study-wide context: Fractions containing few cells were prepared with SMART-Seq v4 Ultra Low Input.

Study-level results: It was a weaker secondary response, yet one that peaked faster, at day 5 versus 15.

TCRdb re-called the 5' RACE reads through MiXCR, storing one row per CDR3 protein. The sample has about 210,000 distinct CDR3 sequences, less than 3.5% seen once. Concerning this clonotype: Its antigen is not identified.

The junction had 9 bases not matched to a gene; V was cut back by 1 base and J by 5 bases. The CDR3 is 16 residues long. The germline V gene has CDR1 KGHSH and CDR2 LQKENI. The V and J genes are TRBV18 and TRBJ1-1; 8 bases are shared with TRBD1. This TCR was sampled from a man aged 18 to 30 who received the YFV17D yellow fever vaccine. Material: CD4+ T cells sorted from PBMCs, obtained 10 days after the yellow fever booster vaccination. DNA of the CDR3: TGTGCCAGCTCACCACTAACACAGGGGGGGGGAACTGAAGCTTTCTTT. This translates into CASSPLTQGGGTEAFF.